Included here is one T cell receptor beta chain sequence, with context. Its matching antigen is unknown. The entirety of the isolated RNA underwent reverse transcription, so expressed TCRB transcripts were sequenced. The assay was immunoSEQ multiplex PCR, and TCRdb's table has in-frame clones only and misses some. The sample has 350,000 to 450,000 clones, around 14% seen once; the top ten hold roughly 0.04%. The entry originates in a study of beta chain features in type 1 diabetes. Study background: All samples together contributed some 100,000,000 sorted cells for examination. Study findings and constraints: Patients with type 1 diabetes carried fewer insertions and had more deletions at their VDJ junctions. Relative to healthy donors, patients appeared to have naive, central memory and Treg TCRB repertoires that were more similar. Among patients with Type 1 diabetes, TCRB CDR3s were moderately but significantly shorter in every one of the four CD4+ subsets.

Germline-derived CDR1 and CDR2 are SGHNT and YYREEE (reference sequence). Unmatched junction bases numbered 5, after V lost 3 bases and J lost 3 bases. This CDR3 contains 14 residues. V is TRBV5-4 and J is TRBJ2-5; 7 bases map to TRBD1. This TCR was recovered from a man aged 25 to 40 in good health. Sequenced material: naive CD4+ T cells from blood. The CDR3: CASSSPTGKETQYF. Written as DNA, the CDR3 is TGTGCCAGCAGCTCGCCGACAGGGAAAGAGACCCAGTACTTC.